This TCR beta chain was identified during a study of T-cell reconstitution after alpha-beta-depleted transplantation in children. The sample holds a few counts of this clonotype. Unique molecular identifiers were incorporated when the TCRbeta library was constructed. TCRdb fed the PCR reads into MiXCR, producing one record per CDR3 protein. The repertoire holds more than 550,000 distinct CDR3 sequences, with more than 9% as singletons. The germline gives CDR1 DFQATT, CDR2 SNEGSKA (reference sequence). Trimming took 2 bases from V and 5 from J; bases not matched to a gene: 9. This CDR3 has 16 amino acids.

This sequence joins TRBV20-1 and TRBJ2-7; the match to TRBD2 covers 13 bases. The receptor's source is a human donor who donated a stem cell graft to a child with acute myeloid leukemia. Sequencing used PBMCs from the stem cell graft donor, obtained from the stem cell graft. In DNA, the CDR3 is TGCAGTGCTAGAACTAGCGGGAGGGCCGAGAGCCACGAGCAGTACTTC. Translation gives CSARTSGRAESHEQYF.